These 21 T cell receptor beta chains came from one sample sequenced in a study of T cells in localized non-small cell lung cancer. Measured with immunoSEQ multiplex PCR; TCRdb has only the in-frame clones, and not every one. The sample has about 61,000 clones; over 85% are singletons. Material: peripheral blood, obtained before any cancer treatment. Receptor source: a man between 40 and 69 years old with stage I squamous cell lung carcinoma.

The gene calls are TRBV4-2 and TRBJ1-1; the D is unclear. The germline V and J ends were trimmed by 3 bases and 4 bases, with 15 bases remaining between them. CDR1 and CDR2 from the germline V gene are LGHNA and YNFKEQ. The CDR3 extends over 15 amino acids. The DNA of the CDR3 is TGTGCCAGCAGCCACTTAGACGGCCTCGGCACTGAAGCTTTCTTT. Protein product: CASSHLDGLGTEAFF.

In this sample, this clone turned up once. The V call is TRBV11-3, the J call TRBJ2-2; D not resolved. Germline CDR1 reads SGHNT; CDR2 reads YENEEA. This CDR3 is built from 16 residues. V was pared by 0 bases and J by 4 bases, with 12 bases between. CDR3 sequence (DNA): TGTGCCAGCAGCTTAGATCCCTATGAAGGCACCGGGGAGCTGTTTTTT. Its protein is CASSLDPYEGTGELFF. The entire variable domain, with the rest obtained from reference TRBV11-3 and TRBJ2-2, is as follows: EAGVVQSPRYKIIEKKQPVAFWCNPISGHNTLYWYLQNLGQGPELLIRYENEEAVDDSQLPKDRFSAERLKGVDSTLKIQPAELGDSAVYLCASSLDPYEGTGELFFGEGSRLTVL.

The chain links TRBV18 to TRBJ1-3; D uncertain. V lost 6 bases and J lost 4, with 7 bases in between. The CDR3 has 12 residues. Germline CDR1 and CDR2: KGHSH and LQKENI. The DNA for the CDR3 is TGTGCCAGCTCGCCAAGGGGAAACACCATATATTTT. It specifies CASSPRGNTIYF.

The chain has TRBV25-1 and TRBJ2-1; 10 bases agree with TRBD2. The CDR3 sequence is 16 residues long. V trimming: 4 bases; J trimming: 3 bases; junction bases outside the gene matches: 6. Germline V CDR1 and CDR2: MGHDK, SYGVNS. CDR3 residues: CASSVSGTSVYNEQFF. The CDR3 DNA reads TGTGCCAGCAGTGTTTCCGGGACTAGCGTCTACAATGAGCAGTTCTTC. The full variable domain, completed using reference TRBV25-1 and TRBJ2-1, is EADIYQTPRYLVIGTGKKITLECSQTMGHDKMYWYQQDPGMELHLIHYSYGVNSTEKGDLSSESTVSRIRTEHFPLTLESARPSHTSQYLCASSVSGTSVYNEQFFGPGTRLTVL.

V is TRBV27 and J is TRBJ1-4, with D unclear. The V gene's germline CDR1 is MNHEY and CDR2 SMNVEV (reference sequence). V lost 5 bases to trimming and J lost 3 bases, with 16 bases between them. The length of the CDR3 is 16 residues. For the CDR3, the DNA is TGTGCCAGCAGTCCGGGCCCCGGGAGGCCTAATGAAAAACTGTTTTTT. It is translated as CASSPGPGRPNEKLFF.

CDR3 DNA: TGTGCCAGCAGCTTGGAGGGGGCGGAGACCCAGTACTTC. Translating gives CASSLEGAETQYF. The chain employs TRBV5-4 and TRBJ2-5; 7 bases are a match to TRBD1. The V and J ends lost 0 bases and 5 bases, in that order; junction bases with no gene match: 1. CDR1 and CDR2 from the germline V gene are SGHNT and YYREEE (reference sequence). The CDR3 contains 13 residues.

The rearrangement joins TRBV7-2 to TRBJ2-3; 13 bases map to TRBD2. Trimming at V came to 11 bases and at J to 4 bases, leaving 6 bases not matched to a gene. The CDR3 totals 14 residues. The germline CDR1 and CDR2 sequences are SGHTA and FQGNSA. The CDR3 here is CAGRLAGGPDTQYF. CDR3 sequence (DNA): TGTGCCGGTAGACTAGCGGGAGGCCCAGATACGCAGTATTTT.

The rearrangement uses TRBV28 and TRBJ1-5; possible D gene TRBD1, 6 bases. The CDR3 spans 13 residues. Deletions cut 6 bases from V and 2 bases from J, with 8 bases between. The germline V gene has CDR1 MDHEN and CDR2 SYDVKM. CDR3 sequence (DNA): TGTGCCAGCAGATGGGGGCGCAATCAGCCCCAGCATTTT. Protein sequence: CASRWGRNQPQHF.

This clone was picked up one time. V and J are TRBV7-3 and TRBJ1-2; D is undetermined. This CDR3 is built from 16 residues. Trimming took 3 bases from V and 9 from J, leaving 23 bases between them. The germline V gene has CDR1 SGHTA and CDR2 FQGTGA. CDR3 sequence: CASSFLRPEAIESYTF. CDR3 in DNA: TGTGCCAGCAGCTTCCTAAGGCCCGAGGCCATTGAAAGCTACACCTTC.

The V gene is TRBV29-1, the J gene TRBJ2-1, with D perhaps given as TRBD1 or TRBD2 (5 bases each). Trimming removed 5 bases at V and 12 bases at J, with 14 bases between. The CDR3 has 11 amino acids. Germline V gene data show CDR1 as SQVTM and CDR2 as ANQGSEA. This chain's CDR3 is CSVPDWGWQFF. CDR3 DNA: TGCAGCGTTCCCGACTGGGGGTGGCAGTTCTTC.

The chain combines TRBV4-3 with TRBJ1-2; D not resolved. The CDR3 has 18 amino acids. V dropped 4 bases and J dropped 5 bases, with 26 bases sitting between them. Germline V gives CDR1 LGHNA, CDR2 YSLEER. The CDR3 spells CASSREGIGVLKRYGYTF. The DNA of the CDR3 is TGCGCCAGCAGCCGGGAGGGAATTGGGGTCTTGAAACGATATGGCTACACCTTC.

The chain carries TRBV9 and TRBJ2-5; D gene ambiguous. The germline V and J ends were trimmed by 1 base and 5 bases, with 12 bases remaining between them. This CDR3 contains 14 residues. Germline-derived CDR1 and CDR2 are SGDLS and YYNGEE. The CDR3, as DNA: TGTGCCAGCAGCGTATCGACTGCCCGGGAGACCCAGTACTTC. This gives the protein CASSVSTARETQYF.

This rearrangement joins TRBV19 to TRBJ2-7; D not resolved. Germline V lookup: CDR1 LNHDA, CDR2 SQIVND (reference sequence). Trimming cost V 7 bases and J 5 bases, with 9 bases left between them. This CDR3 comprises 11 residues. CDR3 sequence (DNA): TGTGCCAGTACCCAAGGGAACGAGCAGTACTTC. Translated: CASTQGNEQYF.

The chain links TRBV10-3 to TRBJ1-1, with unresolved D. CDR3 size: 12 residues. V was shortened by 0 bases and J by 11 bases, with 10 bases between the two germline ends. The V gene's germline CDR1 is ENHRY and CDR2 SYGVKD. The CDR3 DNA follows: TGTGCCATCAGTGAGTCTGGAGGTAATGCTTTCTTT. Translation gives CAISESGGNAFF.

The chain joins TRBV29-1 to TRBJ2-5; tentative D call: TRBD2 (5 bases). The V and J ends lost 5 bases and 3 bases respectively, with 10 bases between them. CDR1 SQVTM and CDR2 ANQGSEA come from the germline V gene. This CDR3 spans 12 amino acids. The CDR3 sequence: CSVTSGEETQYF. The DNA for the CDR3 is TGCAGCGTTACCAGCGGAGAAGAGACCCAGTACTTC. Full variable domain (missing parts from reference TRBV29-1 and TRBJ2-5): SAVISQKPSRDICQRGTSLTIQCQVDSQVTMMFWYRQQPGQSLTLIATANQGSEATYESGFVIDKFPISRPNLTFSTLTVSNMSPEDSSIYLCSVTSGEETQYFGPGTRLLVL.

The V gene is TRBV18, the J gene TRBJ2-2, with 7 bases identical to TRBD2. The CDR3 has 14 residues. With 5 bases clipped from V and 4 bases from J, the junction kept 4 bases outside the gene matches. The germline CDR1 and CDR2 sequences are KGHSH and LQKENI. CDR3 DNA sequence: TGTGCCAGCTCAAGAGCGGGAAGCACCGGGGAGCTGTTTTTT. Translating gives CASSRAGSTGELFF.

For this clone: The junction shows a germline mismatch at one end, possibly a read error. V gene TRBV7-7 combines with J gene TRBJ2-2, with D perhaps TRBD1 (5 bases). Germline values: CDR1 SSHAT, CDR2 FNYEAQ (reference sequence). The CDR3 runs to 14 residues. CDR3 coding DNA: TGTGCTAGCAGCTTAGGGGTCAACACCGGGGAGCTGTTTTTT. It codes for CASSLGVNTGELFF. Looking up the rest from reference TRBV7-7 and TRBJ2-2 gives the full variable domain: GAGVSQSPRYKVTKRGQDVTLRCDPISSHATLYWYQQALGQGPEFLTYFNYEAQPDKSGLPSDRFSAERPEGSISTLTIQRTEQRDSAMYRCASSLGVNTGELFFGEGSRLTVL.

This rearrangement joins TRBV30 to TRBJ2-7; 7 positions agree with TRBD1. V was clipped by 5 bases and J by 5 bases; unmatched bases: 9. CDR1 GTSNPN and CDR2 SVGIG come from the germline V gene (reference sequence). There are 13 residues in the CDR3. The CDR3 DNA is TGTGCCTGGTCCTCCGGGACAGTCCACGAGCAGTACTTC. This sequence encodes CAWSSGTVHEQYF.

This clone was detected once. The chain has TRBV19 and TRBJ2-5, with 8 bases aligning to TRBD2. V lost 0 bases and J lost 1; bases outside the gene matches: 10. Per germline, CDR1 LNHDA and CDR2 SQIVND (reference sequence). The CDR3 runs 18 residues. The CDR3 protein is CASSIDVVAGGAQETQYF. CDR3 nucleotides: TGTGCCAGTAGTATAGATGTGGTGGCGGGAGGAGCCCAAGAGACCCAGTACTTC.

This chain connects TRBV9 to TRBJ2-1; TRBD2 matches at 9 bases. V shed 4 bases, J shed 3 bases, and the junction held 5 bases outside the gene matches. The CDR3 runs 15 residues. In germline, CDR1 is SGDLS, CDR2 YYNGEE. This CDR3 reads CASSYSGSNYNEQFF. As DNA, the CDR3 is TGTGCCAGCAGCTATAGCGGGAGTAACTACAATGAGCAGTTCTTC.

The chain joins TRBV19 to TRBJ1-4, with 7 bases that match TRBD1. In germline, CDR1 is LNHDA, CDR2 SQIVND (reference sequence). The J segment lost 5 bases and the V segment lost 7 bases, leaving 7 bases of the junction unmatched. The CDR3 has 14 amino acids. The CDR3, as DNA: TGTGCCAGTAAGGGAAAGGGGGCGAATGAAAAACTGTTTTTT. Encoded protein: CASKGKGANEKLFF.